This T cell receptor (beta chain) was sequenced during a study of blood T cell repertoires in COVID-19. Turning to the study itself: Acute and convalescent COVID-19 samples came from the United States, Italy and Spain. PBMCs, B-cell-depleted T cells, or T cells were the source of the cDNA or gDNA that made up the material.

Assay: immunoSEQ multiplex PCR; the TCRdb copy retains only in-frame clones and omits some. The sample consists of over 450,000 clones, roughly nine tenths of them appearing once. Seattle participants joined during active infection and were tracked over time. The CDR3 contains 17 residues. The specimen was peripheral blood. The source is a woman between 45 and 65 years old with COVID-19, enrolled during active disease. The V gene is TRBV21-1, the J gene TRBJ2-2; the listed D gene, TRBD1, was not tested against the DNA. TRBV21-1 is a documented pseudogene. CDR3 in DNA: TGTGCCAGCAGCCCAAAAGGGGGCGCGGGGCTCACCGGGGAGCTGTTTTTT. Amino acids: CASSPKGGAGLTGELFF.